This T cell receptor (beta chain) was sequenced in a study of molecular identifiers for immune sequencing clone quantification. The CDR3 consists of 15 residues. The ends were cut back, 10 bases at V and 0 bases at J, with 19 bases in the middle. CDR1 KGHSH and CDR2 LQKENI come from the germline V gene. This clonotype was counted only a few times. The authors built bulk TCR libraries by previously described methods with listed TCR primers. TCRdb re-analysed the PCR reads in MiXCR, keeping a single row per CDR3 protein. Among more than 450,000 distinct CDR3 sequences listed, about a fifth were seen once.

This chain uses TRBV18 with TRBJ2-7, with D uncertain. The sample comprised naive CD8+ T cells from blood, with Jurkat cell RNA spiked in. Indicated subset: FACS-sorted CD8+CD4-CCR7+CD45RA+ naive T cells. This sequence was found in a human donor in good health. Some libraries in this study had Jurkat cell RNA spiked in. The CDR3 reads CATASPDLSSYEQYF. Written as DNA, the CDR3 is TGTGCCACTGCGAGCCCGGATCTAAGCTCCTACGAGCAGTACTTC.